A selection of T cell receptor beta chains follows, all from one sample in a study of Graves' ophthalmopathy and Graves' hyperthyroidism. From the multiplex PCR reads, TCRdb called clonotypes with MiXCR, one entry per CDR3 protein. The sample records 450,000 to 600,000 distinct CDR3 sequences, less than 40% being singletons. Sequences were obtained from peripheral blood or thyroid tissue (not recorded which). All receptors derive from an adult man with Graves' hyperthyroidism. CDR3s include the opening cysteine and the closing phenylalanine or tryptophan. D genes are given only for firm matches. Size values are once, few and many counts, or a class for expanded clones, and some rows have none.

cdr3_length d_call clone_size j_call v_call cdr3_nt cdr3_aa
13 TRBD1 - TRBJ1-1 TRBV29-1 TGCAGCGCTCCGGACAGGTTCGACACTGAAGCTTTCTTT CSAPDRFDTEAFF
14 - many TRBJ1-5 TRBV24-1 TGTGCCACCAGTGAATCCTACGATTCTGAGGCCCAGCATTTT CATSESYDSEAQHF
14 TRBD1 many TRBJ2-2 TRBV29-1 TGCAGCGCACGGACAGGAGCGAACACCGGGGAGCTGTTTTTT CSARTGANTGELFF
11 TRBD1 - TRBJ2-7 TRBV7-9 TGCGCCAGCAGCTTACGGACAGGGCAGTACTTC CASSLRTGQYF
15 - many TRBJ2-7 TRBV9 TGTGCCAGCAGCGTAGAGGAGGAGGGCTCTGACGAGCAGTACTTC CASSVEEEGSDEQYF
18 TRBD1 many TRBJ1-5 TRBV15 TGTGCCACCAGCCGAGGGGGGGGCAGGGGGATGGGTGATCAGCCCCAGCATTTT CATSRGGGRGMGDQPQHF
13 TRBD1 many TRBJ1-5 TRBV20-1 TGCAGTGCTAGCCAGGGGGTCAATCAGCCCCAGCATTTT CSASQGVNQPQHF
15 TRBD1 many TRBJ2-2 TRBV7-8 TGTGCCAGCAGCTTACAACAGGGGGCCACCGGGGAGCTGTTTTTT CASSLQQGATGELFF
15 TRBD2 many TRBJ2-7 TRBV20-1 TGCAGTGCTCCCGCCCTGTCGGGGGGGCCAGACGAGCAGTACTTC CSAPALSGGPDEQYF
13 TRBD1 many TRBJ1-2 TRBV2 TGTGCCAGCAGAGGAAGGACAGGGAACGGCTACACCTTC CASRGRTGNGYTF
13 - - TRBJ2-7 TRBV29-1 TGCAGCGTTGTGGGCAGGTTCTCCTACGAGCAGTACTTC CSVVGRFSYEQYF
16 TRBD1 few TRBJ2-7 TRBV5-4 TGTGCCAGCAGCTTGGGTGCGGGACAGGAGAACTACGAGCAGTACTTC CASSLGAGQENYEQYF
16 TRBD1 - TRBJ1-1 TRBV7-6 TGTGCCAGCAGCCCGTTACAGGGGGCGGGGAACACTGAAGTTTTCTTT CASSPLQGAGNTEVFF
13 TRBD2 - TRBJ2-3 TRBV2 TGTGCCAGCAGGACTAGCGGGAGTTATACGCAGTATTTT CASRTSGSYTQYF
16 - - TRBJ1-5 TRBV19 TGTGCCAGTAGTATAAGGGCAGACTATAGCAATCAGCCCCAGCATTTT CASSIRADYSNQPQHF
14 - many TRBJ2-6 TRBV19 TGTGCCAGTAGTCTTCAATGGGGGGCCAACGTCCTGACTTTC CASSLQWGANVLTF
13 - many TRBJ2-2 TRBV6-5 TGTGCCAGCAGTTCAAGCACCGGCGGGGAGCTGTTTTTT CASSSSTGGELFF
15 TRBD1 - TRBJ1-2 TRBV28 TGTGCCAGCAGTTTAAGTTCGGGACAGGGGAATGGCTACACCTTC CASSLSSGQGNGYTF
17 - many TRBJ1-2 TRBV7-8 TGTGCCAGCAGCTTAGAATGGGGCGGGGGAGGCCCCTATGGCTACACCTTC CASSLEWGGGGPYGYTF
14 - few TRBJ1-1 TRBV7-9 TGTGCCAGCAGCTTAGCAAGGGGGAGCACTGAAGCTTTCTTT CASSLARGSTEAFF
15 TRBD2 - TRBJ2-7 TRBV5-6 TGTGCCAGCAGCCACCCTAGCGGGAGGAGGGACGAGCAGTACTTC CASSHPSGRRDEQYF
13 - many TRBJ2-7 TRBV6-1 TGTGCCAGCAGTGAACAGGAGGCCTACGAGCAGTACTTC CASSEQEAYEQYF
11 TRBD1 - TRBJ1-2 TRBV7-9 TGTGCCAGCAGCTCCGGACAGGGTTACACCTTC CASSSGQGYTF
15 - once TRBJ1-5 TRBV15 TGTGCCACCAGCAGCCCGCAGCCTTCCAATCAGCCCCAGCATTTT CATSSPQPSNQPQHF
14 - - TRBJ1-1 TRBV27 TGTGCCAGCAGTTTATCGTGGTCAGGGTTTGAAGCTTTCTTT CASSLSWSGFEAFF
15 - many TRBJ1-4 TRBV12-3/TRBV12-4 TGTGCCAGCAGTTCAGCACTAGCAACTAATGAAAAACTGTTTTTT CASSSALATNEKLFF
13 TRBD1 - TRBJ1-5 TRBV20-1 TGCAGTGCTAGGGACAGGGAAGGTCAGCCCCAGCATTTT CSARDREGQPQHF
13 - many TRBJ1-2 TRBV5-6 TGTGCCAGCAGCTTGGCCTCAGCGTATGGCTACACCTTC CASSLASAYGYTF
13 - - TRBJ2-7 TRBV7-6 TGTGCTAGCAGCTTGGACAAGGACTACGAGCAGTACTTC CASSLDKDYEQYF
15 - once TRBJ2-7 TRBV7-9 TGTGCCAGCAGCTTATTTAACGGGGCCGGCTACGAGCAGTACTTC CASSLFNGAGYEQYF
15 TRBD1 - TRBJ2-5 TRBV5-1 TGCGCCAGCAGCTTGGCCCTACAGGGGCGAGAGACCCAGTACTTC CASSLALQGRETQYF
13 - many TRBJ1-1 TRBV6-5 TGTGCCAGCAGCGAACATTGGGGGAGTGAAGCTTTCTTT CASSEHWGSEAFF
16 - - TRBJ2-1 TRBV24-1 TGTGCCACCAGTGATAGTCGGGAGGGGGCTTACAATGAGCAGTTCTTC CATSDSREGAYNEQFF
13 - - TRBJ1-1 TRBV19 TGTGCCAGTAGCGTCTCCAGGCGGGGTGAAGCTTTCTTT CASSVSRRGEAFF
13 - many TRBJ2-7 TRBV15 TGTGCCACCAGCAGAGATGGCCGCTACGAGCAGTACTTC CATSRDGRYEQYF
13 - many TRBJ1-2 TRBV20-1 TGCAGAGTAAATCCGGACATTAACTATGGCTACACCTTC CRVNPDINYGYTF
16 - - TRBJ1-1 TRBV28 TGTGCCAGCAGTGGCCGCGAGGGGAGGAAAAACACTGAAGCTTTCTTT CASSGREGRKNTEAFF
13 - many TRBJ1-2 TRBV5-1 TGCGCCAGCAGCTTGAGAGAAAACTATGGCTACACCTTC CASSLRENYGYTF
13 - many TRBJ2-7 TRBV16 TGTGCCAGCAGCCAATCGGGTAGGGTTCAGCAGTACTTC CASSQSGRVQQYF
8 - - TRBJ1-5 TRBV20-1 TGCAGTGCTAGGGGTGTGCGCTTT CSARGVRF